The text below deals with one T cell receptor beta chain. The protocol was immunoSEQ multiplex PCR, while the TCRdb copy is restricted to in-frame clones and leaves out a portion. The data hold 71,000 or so clones, with approximately 89% observed a single time. This record belongs to a study of control samples from healthy donors and cancer patients. The germline V gene has CDR1 SGHKS and CDR2 YYEKEE (reference sequence). Trimming took 4 bases from V and 2 from J, leaving 13 bases between them. The CDR3 extends over 15 amino acids. V is TRBV5-5 and J is TRBJ1-3; D perhaps matches TRBD1 (5 bases). The TCR originated in a man between 60 and 75 years old with lung cancer. Sequenced input: PBMCs. CDR3 nucleotide sequence: TGTGCCAGCAGCGAGGACCTAGGGGCTGGAAACACCATATATTTT. Translating gives CASSEDLGAGNTIYF.